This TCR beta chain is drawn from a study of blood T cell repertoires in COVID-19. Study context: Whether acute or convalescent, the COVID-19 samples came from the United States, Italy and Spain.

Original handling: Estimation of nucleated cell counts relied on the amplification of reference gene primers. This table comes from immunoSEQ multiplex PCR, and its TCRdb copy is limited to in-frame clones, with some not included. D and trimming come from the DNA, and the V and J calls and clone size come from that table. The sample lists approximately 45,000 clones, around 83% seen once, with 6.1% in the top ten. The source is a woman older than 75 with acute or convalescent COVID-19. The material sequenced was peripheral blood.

CDR3 DNA sequence: TGTGCCAGCAGTTTCTTAGGAGGGGGCGGCTACACCTTC. This translates into CASSFLGGGGYTF. The V gene is TRBV27, the J gene TRBJ1-2; 7 positions match TRBD1. Germline assignment: CDR1 MNHEY and CDR2 SMNVEV (reference sequence). V trimming: 3 bases; J trimming: 8 bases; junction bases outside the gene matches: 6. The CDR3 covers 13 residues.